Presented here are 23 T cell receptor beta chains from one specimen sequenced in a study of blood T cell repertoires in COVID-19. Only in-frame clones appear in the TCRdb table, and some are missing; sequencing was by immunoSEQ multiplex PCR. The sample records 140,000 to 150,000 clones, 60% to 85% being singletons. Material for sequencing was peripheral blood. The receptors were sampled from a man aged 45-65 years with active or convalescent COVID-19.

The V call is TRBV6-5, the J call TRBJ1-1, with 7 bases identical to TRBD1. Trimming at V came to 1 base and at J to 5 bases, leaving 4 bases not matched to a gene. The length of the CDR3 is 14 residues. In germline, CDR1 is MNHEY, CDR2 SVGAGI. The CDR3 loop is CASSYLDRSTEAFF. CDR3 sequence (DNA): TGTGCCAGCAGTTACTTGGACAGGAGTACTGAAGCTTTCTTT.

The chain's CDR3 is CASSPTSGRRSYNEQFF. CDR3 DNA sequence: TGCGCCAGCAGCCCGACTAGCGGGAGACGATCCTACAATGAGCAGTTCTTC. The chain uses TRBV5-1 and TRBJ2-1; 12 bases are a match to TRBD2. The germline V gene has CDR1 SGHRS and CDR2 YFSETQ. This CDR3 has 17 amino acids. J gave up 1 base and V 4 bases, and 6 bases lay outside the gene matches.

This clone was recorded a few times. This chain uses TRBV5-1 with TRBJ2-7; 11 nucleotides line up with TRBD2. Per the germline V gene, CDR1 is SGHRS and CDR2 is YFSETQ. The CDR3 is made up of 19 amino acids. J lost 0 bases, V lost 3 bases, and 14 bases had no gene match. The CDR3 region is CASSSEMGTSGIISYEQYF. CDR3 sequence (DNA): TGCGCCAGCAGCTCGGAGATGGGGACTAGCGGAATTATCTCCTACGAGCAGTACTTC.

This clone was counted between two and nine times. V usage is TRBV27 and J usage is TRBJ2-7, with D uncertain. The CDR3 extends over 13 amino acids. The V gene lost 6 bases and the J gene lost 3 bases, with 12 bases spanning the gap. Germline V gene lookup returns CDR1 MNHEY and CDR2 SMNVEV (reference sequence). CDR3: CASSPLGDYEQYF. The CDR3 DNA follows: TGTGCCAGCAGCCCCCTCGGAGACTACGAGCAGTACTTC.

The sample holds one count of this clone. The genes are TRBV15 and TRBJ2-3, with 7 bases identical to TRBD1. This CDR3 has 15 amino acids. J was trimmed by 1 base and V by 5 bases; bases with no gene match: 6. Germline CDR1 LNHNV, CDR2 YYDKDF (reference sequence). For the CDR3, the DNA is TGTGCCACCAGCGGCAGACAGGGACGCACAGATACGCAGTATTTT. Protein: CATSGRQGRTDTQYF.

V is TRBV7-3 and J is TRBJ2-1; perhaps TRBD2 as D (5 bases). The CDR3 runs 13 residues. CDR1 and CDR2 from the germline V gene are SGHTA and FQGTGA. Trimming removed 1 base at V and 6 bases at J, with 7 bases between. CDR3 region: CASSLRLSNEQFF. The CDR3 DNA reads as TGTGCCAGCAGCTTAAGACTATCCAATGAGCAGTTCTTC.

This chain connects TRBV5-1 to TRBJ2-3; D might be TRBD2 (5 bases). Germline V gene lookup returns CDR1 SGHRS and CDR2 YFSETQ. Trimming took off 2 bases at V and 1 base at J, with 5 bases between the two ends. The CDR3 has 13 amino acids. DNA of the CDR3: TGCGCCAGCAGCTTTAGCGGCACAGATACGCAGTATTTT. Its translation is CASSFSGTDTQYF.

The rearrangement joins TRBV5-3 to TRBJ1-3, with 12 bases fitting TRBD1. TRBV5-3 is given ORF status, its function remaining uncertain. Trimming removed 5 bases from V and 2 bases from J; junction bases left unmatched: 5. The CDR3 extends over 16 amino acids. CDR3 region: CARRTGTGGPGNTIYF. Here the CDR3 DNA reads TGTGCCAGAAGGACCGGGACAGGGGGCCCTGGAAACACCATATATTTT.

This rearrangement joins TRBV7-3 to TRBJ1-6; 7 nucleotides align to TRBD1. The CDR3 is 15 residues long. Germline CDR1 and CDR2: SGHTA and FQGTGA. V was pared by 5 bases and J by 4 bases, with 5 bases of the junction left unmatched. The CDR3 DNA reads as TGTGCCAGCAGCCCAGGGGGACTGTATAATTCACCCCTCCACTTT. Amino acid sequence: CASSPGGLYNSPLHF.

V usage is TRBV7-2 and J usage is TRBJ2-1; TRBD1 might be the D (6 bases). Germline CDR1 SGHTA, CDR2 FQGNSA. This CDR3 has 13 residues. Trimming took off 3 bases at V and 4 bases at J, with 7 bases between the two ends. CDR3 nucleotides: TGTGCCAGCAGCTTTGGACAGTACAATGAGCAGTTCTTC. Protein product: CASSFGQYNEQFF.

This clone was observed a single time. The chain has TRBV7-9 and TRBJ2-1; perhaps TRBD1 as D (5 bases). V was pared by 5 bases and J by 9 bases, with 11 bases between. CDR1 and CDR2 (germline): SEHNR, FQNEAQ (reference sequence). The CDR3 totals 12 residues. The CDR3 nucleotides read TGTGCCAGCAGCCCTACAAGGGGTGAGCAGTTCTTC. Its protein is CASSPTRGEQFF. Complete variable domain (other parts from reference TRBV7-9 and TRBJ2-1): DTGVSQNPRHKITKRGQNVTFRCDPISEHNRLYWYRQTLGQGPEFLTYFQNEAQLEKSRLLSDRFSAERPKGSFSTLEIQRTEQGDSAMYLCASSPTRGEQFFGPGTRLTVL.

This chain connects TRBV11-3 to TRBJ2-5; no firm D call. Germline CDR1 is SGHNT and CDR2 is YENEEA. V lost 0 bases and J 7 bases, leaving 9 bases between the germline ends. The CDR3 sequence is 13 residues long. The CDR3 spells CASSLDRTGTQYF. CDR3 nucleotides: TGTGCCAGCAGCTTAGATCGTACGGGGACCCAGTACTTC.

This clone was found once. The rearrangement links TRBV15 to TRBJ1-5; 8 bases match TRBD1. The V gene's germline CDR1 is LNHNV and CDR2 YYDKDF (reference sequence). After removal of 2 bases from V and 4 bases from J, the junction contained 4 bases not matched to a gene. The CDR3 is 15 residues long. The DNA of the CDR3 is TGTGCCACCAGCAGAAGACAGGGGTTAAATCAGCCCCAGCATTTT. Translating it yields CATSRRQGLNQPQHF.

The V gene is TRBV19, the J gene TRBJ1-5; possibly TRBD1 for D (5 bases). This CDR3 has 15 amino acids. The germline V gene encodes CDR1 LNHDA and CDR2 SQIVND (reference sequence). The V and J ends lost 7 bases and 0 bases respectively, with 13 bases between them. The CDR3 DNA sequence: TGTGCCAGTATGGGAGGGGCCCATAGCAATCAGCCCCAGCATTTT. Translating it yields CASMGGAHSNQPQHF. Drawing the rest from reference TRBV19 and TRBJ1-5, the complete variable domain is DGGITQSPKYLFRKEGQNVTLSCEQNLNHDAMYWYRQDPGQGLRLIYYSQIVNDFQKGDIAEGYSVSREKKESFPLTVTSAQKNPTAFYLCASMGGAHSNQPQHFGDGTRLSIL.

This clone has only one observation. Mismatch with germline at one junction end may stem from a read error. The gene calls are TRBV7-7 and TRBJ2-5, with 12 bases that match TRBD1. The CDR3 loop spans 18 amino acids. Germline V CDR1 and CDR2: SSHAT, FNYEAQ (reference sequence). The CDR3 sequence: CASSLSLQGTGGDETQYF. CDR3 in DNA: TGTGCTAGCAGCTTATCCCTACAGGGGACAGGGGGCGATGAGACCCAGTACTTC.

CDR3 in amino acids: CASSFRTTSYEQYF. The CDR3 DNA reads TGTGCCAGCAGCTTCCGGACTACCTCCTACGAGCAGTACTTC. This chain connects TRBV7-2 to TRBJ2-7; D might be TRBD2 (6 bases). V shed 3 bases and J shed 0 bases, with 9 bases lying between them. Germline values: CDR1 SGHTA, CDR2 FQGNSA. The CDR3 length is 14 residues.

J is TRBJ1-2 and V is TRBV12-2. TRBV12-2 counts as a pseudogene. This CDR3 has 13 residues. The CDR3 protein is CASRLGGFYGYTF. The CDR3 coding sequence is TGTGCAAGTCGCTTAGGAGGGTTCTATGGCTACACCTTC.

V gene TRBV7-9 combines with J gene TRBJ2-1; 13 bases map to TRBD2. Germline V gene data show CDR1 as SEHNR and CDR2 as FQNEAQ (reference sequence). The V gene end was trimmed by 5 bases and the J gene end by 6 bases; junction bases not matched to a gene: 10. CDR3 size: 17 residues. CDR3 in DNA: TGTGCCAGCAGCCCCGTCGGACTAGCGGGAGTTATCAATGAGCAGTTCTTC. Residues: CASSPVGLAGVINEQFF.

About this clone itself: At one boundary the junction diverges from the germline segment, which might be a read error. The V call is TRBV7-7, the J call TRBJ2-5, with 10 bases that match TRBD2. The CDR3 is 15 residues long. The germline gives CDR1 SSHAT, CDR2 FNYEAQ (reference sequence). Written as DNA, the CDR3 is TGTGCTAGCAGCTTACAACTAGCGGGAATAGAGACCCAGTACTTC. Its protein product is CASSLQLAGIETQYF. Variable domain in full (rest from reference TRBV7-7 and TRBJ2-5): GAGVSQSPRYKVTKRGQDVTLRCDPISSHATLYWYQQALGQGPEFLTYFNYEAQPDKSGLPSDRFSAERPEGSISTLTIQRTEQRDSAMYRCASSLQLAGIETQYFGPGTRLLVL.

The rearrangement links TRBV30 to TRBJ2-1, with a weak D call TRBD1 (6 bases). The V end was cut by 2 bases, the J end by 0 bases, with 8 bases between. Germline V gene sequence: CDR1 GTSNPN, CDR2 SVGIG (reference sequence). This CDR3 is built from 14 residues. The CDR3 DNA is TGTGCCTGGAGTAAGGGGGTCTCCTACAATGAGCAGTTCTTC. Translating gives CAWSKGVSYNEQFF.

The rearrangement joins TRBV28 to TRBJ1-5; D unresolved. This CDR3 comprises 16 residues. CDR1 and CDR2 (germline): MDHEN, SYDVKM. V dropped 5 bases and J dropped 2 bases, with 16 bases sitting between them. CDR3 nucleotide sequence: TGTGCCAGCAGTGGAGGCTTAACGGAGGGCAATCAGCCCCAGCATTTT. Translating gives CASSGGLTEGNQPQHF.

The genes are TRBV6-1 and TRBJ2-7, with a weak D call TRBD1 (6 bases). The V end lost 1 base, the J end lost 9 bases, and 13 bases lay between the germline ends. Germline V lookup: CDR1 MNHNS, CDR2 SASEGT. This CDR3 contains 13 residues. In DNA, the CDR3 is TGTGCCAGCAGTGAAGGCAGGGGCGTTTGGCAGTACTTC. Translating it yields CASSEGRGVWQYF.

The V gene is TRBV5-1, the J gene TRBJ1-4; unclear D gene. Trimming stripped 0 bases from V and 6 bases from J, with 6 bases between. From germline, CDR1 is SGHRS and CDR2 YFSETQ. The CDR3 sequence is 13 residues long. CDR3 residues: CASSLGSDEKLFF. The CDR3 DNA reads TGCGCCAGCAGCTTGGGTTCTGATGAAAAACTGTTTTTT.